The 13 T cell receptor beta chains presented below share a single source sample, sequenced in a study of cytotoxic CD8 clonotypes in ibrutinib-treated CLL. Using immunoSEQ multiplex PCR, the repertoire was profiled, and TCRdb retains in-frame clones only, with some absent. The repertoire holds around 200,000 clones, just under 80% seen once, with over 9.5% in the top ten. This material consisted of PBMCs, taken after 12 months of ibrutinib treatment. Source of these receptors: a human donor with chronic lymphocytic leukemia.

The chain employs TRBV4-1 and TRBJ2-3, with no clear D. Deletions cut 3 bases from V and 3 bases from J, with 13 bases between. The CDR3 contains 15 residues. The V gene's germline CDR1 is MGHRA and CDR2 YSYEKL. The CDR3 DNA reads as TGCGCCAGCAGCCATTCTGCAGACGGGACAGATACGCAGTATTTT. Translation: CASSHSADGTDTQYF.

The chain employs TRBV11-2 and TRBJ2-7, with TRBD2 matching over 9 bases. Per germline, CDR1 SGHAT and CDR2 FQNNGV. Unmatched junction bases numbered 7, after V lost 6 bases and J lost 1 base. The CDR3 is 15 amino acids. This CDR3 reads CASRNSGSSSYEQYF. The CDR3 nucleotides read TGTGCCAGCAGAAATAGCGGGAGCTCGTCCTACGAGCAGTACTTC.

The J gene is TRBJ1-4, the V gene TRBV28; 8 nucleotides match TRBD1. The CDR3 is 11 amino acids. Germline V gene lookup returns CDR1 MDHEN and CDR2 SYDVKM. J lost 11 bases, V lost 9 bases, and 5 bases had no gene match. The CDR3 is CASTRTGKLFF. CDR3 nucleotide sequence: TGTGCCAGTACCCGGACAGGGAAACTGTTTTTT.

The chain carries TRBV10-3 and TRBJ1-3; D call uncertain. The CDR3 totals 15 residues. Germline assignment: CDR1 ENHRY and CDR2 SYGVKD. The germline V and J ends were trimmed by 0 bases and 5 bases, with 11 bases remaining between them. CDR3 loop: CAISESREGRNTIYF. The DNA for the CDR3 is TGTGCCATCAGTGAGTCGAGGGAGGGAAGAAACACCATATATTTT.

Only a few counts were recorded for this clone. The J gene is TRBJ1-2, the V gene TRBV6-6; the D gene is possibly TRBD1 (5 bases). The CDR3 is made up of 13 amino acids. Germline lookup yields CDR1 MNHNY and CDR2 SVGAGI (reference sequence). V lost 2 bases to trimming and J lost 7 bases, with 11 bases between them. This CDR3 reads CASSYQGDGGYTF. The CDR3, as DNA: TGTGCCAGCAGTTACCAGGGAGACGGTGGCTACACCTTC.

The rearrangement uses TRBV7-3 and TRBJ2-3; tentatively, D is TRBD2 (6 bases). Germline loops: CDR1 SGHTA, CDR2 FQGTGA. Trimming stripped 5 bases from V and 3 bases from J, with 12 bases between. The CDR3 contains 14 residues. The CDR3, as DNA: TGTGCCAGCAGCCCGGGACTTTTAACAGATACGCAGTATTTT. Its protein product is CASSPGLLTDTQYF.

This chain links TRBV9 with TRBJ1-3, with D uncertain. Trimming cost V 3 bases and J 0 bases, with 16 bases left between them. The length of the CDR3 is 17 residues. The germline CDR1 and CDR2 sequences are SGDLS and YYNGEE. In DNA, the CDR3 is TGTGCCAGCAGCGCCTTTGGTGGACTCTTCTCTGGAAACACCATATATTTT. It is translated as CASSAFGGLFSGNTIYF.

The chain couples TRBV5-5 to TRBJ1-6, with D unresolved. The CDR3 length is 15 residues. Trimming took 0 bases from V and 4 from J, leaving 8 bases between them. The germline CDR1 and CDR2 sequences are SGHKS and YYEKEE (reference sequence). CDR3 sequence (DNA): TGTGCCAGCAGCTTGGACACTCTATATAATTCACCCCTCCACTTT. It codes for CASSLDTLYNSPLHF. The whole variable domain, remainder taken from reference TRBV5-5 and TRBJ1-6, is DAGVTQSPTHLIKTRGQQVTLRCSPISGHKSVSWYQQVLGQGPQFIFQYYEKEERGRGNFPDRFSARQFPNYSSELNVNALLLGDSALYLCASSLDTLYNSPLHFGNGTRLTVT.

The sample holds a few counts of this clone. V gene TRBV5-6 combines with J gene TRBJ2-3; 7 nucleotides align to TRBD1. The CDR3 runs 14 residues. The J segment lost 2 bases and the V segment lost 5 bases, leaving 5 bases of the junction unmatched. Per the germline V gene, CDR1 is SGHDT and CDR2 is YYEEEE. CDR3 region: CASRTGTYTDTQYF. In DNA, the CDR3 is TGTGCCAGCAGGACAGGGACATACACAGATACGCAGTATTTT.

This clone was counted between two and nine times. The chain joins TRBV5-1 to TRBJ2-2; 7 positions agree with TRBD2. Germline V gene data show CDR1 as SGHRS and CDR2 as YFSETQ. V trimming: 4 bases; J trimming: 6 bases; junction bases outside the gene matches: 6. CDR3 size: 14 residues. The DNA for the CDR3 is TGCGCCAGCAGCCCTGGACTAGGGGCCGGGGAGCTGTTTTTT. Translated, it gives CASSPGLGAGELFF.

Written as DNA, the CDR3 is TGCGCCAGCAGCGGCCGGGGCACTTCGGGATCTGGAAACACCATATATTTT. Protein sequence: CASSGRGTSGSGNTIYF. The J gene is TRBJ1-3, the V gene TRBV4-1; a weak D match, TRBD1 (5 bases). Germline V CDR1 and CDR2: MGHRA, YSYEKL. Trimming cost V 5 bases and J 1 base, with 18 bases left between them. The CDR3 length is 17 residues.

The chain recombines TRBV19 with TRBJ1-1; 8 bases fit TRBD1. The junction had 5 bases not matched to a gene; V was cut back by 7 bases and J by 4 bases. Germline-derived CDR1 and CDR2 are LNHDA and SQIVND (reference sequence). The CDR3 is made up of 13 amino acids. CDR3 loop: CASKGTGGTEAFF. The CDR3 DNA is TGTGCCAGTAAGGGAACAGGGGGCACTGAAGCTTTCTTT.

A few counts support this clone. The chain is built from TRBV5-4 and TRBJ2-7; D is uncertain. V gave up 3 bases and J gave up 5 bases, with 6 bases separating them. The CDR3 runs 11 residues. Per germline, CDR1 SGHNT and CDR2 YYREEE (reference sequence). This CDR3 is CASSSYNEQYF. The DNA for the CDR3 is TGTGCCAGCAGCTCTTATAACGAGCAGTACTTC.